The 27 T cell receptor beta chains below were found in one sample sequenced in a study of T-cell memory formation after mild COVID-19. TCRdb redid the calling of the 5' RACE reads with MiXCR, one entry per CDR3 protein. The sample consists of 250,000 to 300,000 distinct CDR3 sequences, about a sixth of them appearing once. The sequenced material came from PBMCs or a T cell subset sorted from them (not recorded which). The receptors were sampled from a man younger than 35 who had mild COVID-19 (a few samples of this study predate the infection). Cell type and time point are not known.

This clonotype was found a few times. The rearrangement joins TRBV29-1 to TRBJ2-5; TRBD1 agrees at 10 bases. CDR1 SQVTM and CDR2 ANQGSEA come from the germline V gene. This CDR3 comprises 15 residues. V trimming: 6 bases; J trimming: 5 bases; junction bases outside the gene matches: 12. CDR3 region: CSVAGTGVVLETQYF. The CDR3 nucleotides are TGCAGCGTGGCCGGGACAGGGGTTGTTCTCGAGACCCAGTACTTC.

The chain joins TRBV12-3 or TRBV12-4 to TRBJ1-4; D perhaps matches TRBD1 (6 bases). Trimming took off 7 bases at V and 6 bases at J, with 15 bases between the two ends. This CDR3 has 14 amino acids. CDR3 coding DNA: TGTGCCAGCACCCGGGGGCAGGGCCATGAAAAACTGTTTTTT. Its translation is CASTRGQGHEKLFF.

This clonotype was counted between two and nine times. This chain joins TRBV20-1 and TRBJ1-2; maybe TRBD1 (6 bases). The germline V and J ends were trimmed by 3 bases and 1 base, with 9 bases remaining between them. The CDR3 has 13 residues. Germline CDR1 reads DFQATT; CDR2 reads SNEGSKA (reference sequence). CDR3 sequence: CSARYRVNYGYTF. In DNA, the CDR3 is TGCAGTGCTAGGTACAGGGTTAACTATGGCTACACCTTC.

V is TRBV7-2 and J is TRBJ1-6; perhaps TRBD1 as D (6 bases). V shed 5 bases and J shed 0 bases, with 14 bases lying between them. Germline V gene sequence: CDR1 SGHTA, CDR2 FQGNSA. This CDR3 has 17 residues. The CDR3 nucleotides read TGTGCCAGCAGCGCCCTCAGGGGAAGCTCCTATAATTCACCCCTCCACTTT. Translating it yields CASSALRGSSYNSPLHF.

The J gene is TRBJ1-5, the V gene TRBV7-2; TRBD1 might be the D (5 bases). Germline values: CDR1 SGHTA, CDR2 FQGNSA. The CDR3 loop spans 13 amino acids. The ends were cut back, 5 bases at V and 3 bases at J, with 8 bases in the middle. Written as DNA, the CDR3 is TGTGCCAGCAGCCAGGACACCAATCAGCCCCAGCATTTT. It codes for CASSQDTNQPQHF. Filled out from reference TRBV7-2 and TRBJ1-5, the complete variable domain reads GAGVSQSPSNKVTEKGKDVELRCDPISGHTALYWYRQSLGQGLEFLIYFQGNSAPDKSGLPSDRFSAERTGGSVSTLTIQRTQQEDSAVYLCASSQDTNQPQHFGDGTRLSIL.

The gene calls are TRBV10-3 and TRBJ2-3; 9 bases match TRBD1. V was pared by 4 bases and J by 5 bases, with 10 bases of the junction left unmatched. Germline CDR1 is ENHRY and CDR2 is SYGVKD. The CDR3 consists of 16 residues. CDR3 nucleotides: TGTGCCATCAGTGGATCCGGTGGACAGGGGTTAGATACGCAGTATTTT. Translated, it gives CAISGSGGQGLDTQYF.

This clonotype showed up just a few times. The chain combines TRBV5-1 with TRBJ2-1; 8 bases agree with TRBD1. V was pared by 4 bases and J by 1 base, with 13 bases of the junction left unmatched. Germline V CDR1 and CDR2: SGHRS, YFSETQ. The CDR3 extends over 18 amino acids. The chain's CDR3 is CASSHRWPQGVSYNEQFF. The CDR3 DNA is TGCGCCAGCAGCCATCGATGGCCACAGGGGGTGTCCTACAATGAGCAGTTCTTC.

The genes are TRBV12-3 or TRBV12-4 and TRBJ1-5, with D uncertain. The CDR3 is made up of 15 amino acids. The V gene lost 6 bases and the J gene lost 3 bases, with 15 bases spanning the gap. CDR3 residues: CASSLQRRANQPQHF. CDR3 sequence (DNA): TGTGCCAGCAGCCTTCAAAGAAGGGCCAATCAGCCCCAGCATTTT.

The genes are TRBV7-3 and TRBJ2-1; 7 bases match TRBD2. This CDR3 spans 13 amino acids. V gave up 6 bases and J gave up 9 bases; unmatched junction bases: 8. Germline values: CDR1 SGHTA, CDR2 FQGTGA. CDR3: CASRAGLGSEQFF. In DNA form, the CDR3 reads TGTGCCAGCAGAGCGGGGCTGGGGAGTGAGCAGTTCTTC.

This clonotype was observed at least ten times. V usage is TRBV5-1 and J usage is TRBJ1-5; D gene ambiguous. V shed 1 base and J shed 6 bases, with 11 bases lying between them. Germline CDR1 SGHRS, CDR2 YFSETQ. The CDR3 consists of 14 residues. The CDR3 spells CASSLNPLGQPQHF. For the CDR3, the DNA is TGCGCCAGCAGCTTGAACCCCTTGGGTCAGCCCCAGCATTTT.

The rearrangement uses TRBV11-2 and TRBJ2-4; the match to TRBD2 covers 7 bases. CDR3 size: 14 residues. Germline CDR1 and CDR2: SGHAT and FQNNGV. V lost 7 bases to trimming and J lost 4 bases; unmatched junction nucleotides: 7. This CDR3 reads CASTPWGGKNIQYF. The CDR3 DNA reads as TGTGCCAGCACCCCCTGGGGGGGGAAAAACATTCAGTACTTC.

This clonotype was seen more than once but under ten times. The gene calls are TRBV12-3 or TRBV12-4 and TRBJ1-4; the D gene is possibly TRBD1 (5 bases). The V gene lost 3 bases and the J gene lost 8 bases, with 13 bases spanning the gap. CDR3 length: 14 amino acids. This CDR3 reads CASSFFQGREKLFF. CDR3 DNA: TGTGCCAGCAGTTTTTTCCAGGGAAGGGAAAAACTGTTTTTT.

This clonotype showed up many times. The rearrangement uses TRBV5-4 and TRBJ2-5; possible D gene TRBD1, 6 bases. This CDR3 comprises 16 residues. V was clipped by 4 bases and J by 3 bases, with 19 bases between them. CDR1 and CDR2 from the germline V gene are SGHNT and YYREEE (reference sequence). The CDR3 DNA sequence: TGTGCCAGCAGCCCGCGCGGACAGCAATCTAAAGAGACCCAGTACTTC. Translated, it gives CASSPRGQQSKETQYF.

This clonotype was observed at least ten times. The CDR3 sequence is CASSFGDTQYF. The DNA for the CDR3 is TGTGCCAGCAGTTTTGGAGATACGCAGTATTTT. The chain has TRBV12-3 or TRBV12-4 and TRBJ2-3, with D unclear. The CDR3 totals 11 residues. The V end lost 3 bases, the J end lost 5 bases, and 3 bases lay between the germline ends.

In its sample, this clonotype was seen a few times. This sequence joins TRBV5-1 and TRBJ2-2; a weak D match, TRBD1 (5 bases). Germline assignment: CDR1 SGHRS and CDR2 YFSETQ. V dropped 6 bases and J dropped 1 base, with 13 bases sitting between them. This CDR3 is built from 15 residues. CDR3 nucleotides: TGCGCCAGCACCCTAAGGACAAGGAACACCGGGGAGCTGTTTTTT. Protein sequence: CASTLRTRNTGELFF.

This clonotype was counted between two and nine times. The chain carries TRBV7-9 and TRBJ2-1, with 8 nucleotides matching TRBD2. Germline loops: CDR1 SEHNR, CDR2 FQNEAQ (reference sequence). J was trimmed by 6 bases and V by 2 bases; bases with no gene match: 6. There are 15 residues in the CDR3. The chain's CDR3 is CASSLSRGGSNEQFF. CDR3 nucleotide sequence: TGTGCCAGCAGCTTATCCCGCGGGGGGAGCAATGAGCAGTTCTTC.

The rearrangement links TRBV3-1 to TRBJ2-7; the D gene is possibly TRBD2 (5 bases). CDR1 and CDR2 from the germline V gene are LGHDT and YNNKEL (reference sequence). CDR3 length: 13 residues. The ends were cut back, 4 bases at V and 2 bases at J, with 9 bases in the middle. The CDR3 bases are TGTGCCAGCAGCCCGTCGACTACCTACGAGCAGTACTTC. This codes for CASSPSTTYEQYF.

This CDR3 reads CASSPTGNNYGYTF. CDR3 nucleotide sequence: TGTGCCAGCAGCCCGACAGGGAACAACTATGGCTACACCTTC. The chain combines TRBV7-2 with TRBJ1-2; 7 bases match TRBD1. Unmatched junction bases numbered 5, after V lost 5 bases and J lost 2 bases. Germline V gives CDR1 SGHTA, CDR2 FQGNSA. The CDR3 length is 14 residues.

The V gene is TRBV9, the J gene TRBJ1-5; D unclear. Germline CDR1 reads SGDLS; CDR2 reads YYNGEE. The V and J ends lost 1 base and 0 bases respectively, with 8 bases between them. The CDR3 is 15 amino acids. DNA of the CDR3: TGTGCCAGCAGCGTATACGGCGATAGCAATCAGCCCCAGCATTTT. This translates into CASSVYGDSNQPQHF.

This clonotype was found a few times. This chain uses TRBV7-6 with TRBJ1-3; D perhaps matches TRBD1 (5 bases). The CDR3 is 16 residues long. The germline V and J ends were trimmed by 4 bases and 4 bases, with 17 bases remaining between them. Germline CDR1 SGHVS, CDR2 FNYEAQ. The DNA for the CDR3 is TGTGCCAGCAGCTCACCCGCCGGCAGGGTCGGAAACACCATATATTTT. It codes for CASSSPAGRVGNTIYF.

This clonotype was counted only a few times. V and J are TRBV9 and TRBJ2-3, with TRBD2 matching over 10 bases. Germline trimming cut 0 bases from V and 0 bases from J; bases unmatched to any gene: 4. Germline assignment: CDR1 SGDLS and CDR2 YYNGEE. There are 17 residues in the CDR3. The CDR3: CASSVVGLAASTDTQYF. CDR3 DNA: TGTGCCAGCAGCGTAGTCGGACTAGCGGCTAGCACAGATACGCAGTATTTT.

This clonotype has just a few counts. This chain connects TRBV7-2 to TRBJ2-1, with 9 positions matching TRBD2. Germline CDR1 is SGHTA and CDR2 is FQGNSA. Unmatched junction bases numbered 5, after V lost 1 base and J lost 7 bases. The CDR3 loop spans 15 amino acids. The CDR3 region is CASSLVASGVNEQFF. The DNA of the CDR3 is TGTGCCAGCAGCTTAGTGGCTAGCGGGGTGAATGAGCAGTTCTTC.

This chain connects TRBV28 to TRBJ1-5; D possibly corresponds to TRBD1 (5 bases). Trimming shortened V by 1 base and J by 8 bases, and 6 bases separated the two germline ends. The germline V gene has CDR1 MDHEN and CDR2 SYDVKM. The CDR3 has 12 residues. This chain's CDR3 is CASSLLGEPQHF. The CDR3 nucleotides are TGTGCCAGCAGTTTATTGGGGGAGCCCCAGCATTTT.

This clonotype was counted between two and nine times. V usage is TRBV7-9 and J usage is TRBJ1-1; D remains ambiguous. Per germline, CDR1 SEHNR and CDR2 FQNEAQ (reference sequence). The CDR3 is 16 residues long. V lost 5 bases and J lost 5, with 21 bases in between. The CDR3 bases are TGTGCCAGCAGCGACAAGGGAGCCCGGCGGGGAACTGAAGCTTTCTTT. It is translated as CASSDKGARRGTEAFF.

The chain uses TRBV5-4 and TRBJ1-1; D remains ambiguous. The CDR3 covers 12 residues. Germline assignment: CDR1 SGHNT and CDR2 YYREEE (reference sequence). Trimming took 2 bases from V and 7 from J, leaving 9 bases between them. The DNA for the CDR3 is TGTGCCAGCAGCTTCTCTTACGGTGAAGCTTTCTTT. Its protein product is CASSFSYGEAFF.

V gene TRBV12-3 or TRBV12-4 combines with J gene TRBJ2-2; possibly TRBD1 for D (7 bases). V was pared by 7 bases and J by 2 bases, with 17 bases between. This CDR3 comprises 16 residues. The CDR3 nucleotides read TGTGCCAGCACCAACAGACAGGGACTCAACACCGGGGAGCTGTTTTTT. Encoded protein: CASTNRQGLNTGELFF.

This clonotype was seen a single time. The chain joins TRBV29-1 to TRBJ1-1; D may be TRBD1 (5 bases). The CDR3 contains 11 residues. Germline assignment: CDR1 SQVTM and CDR2 ANQGSEA. V lost 6 bases to trimming and J lost 6 bases, with 11 bases between them. The CDR3 nucleotides are TGCAGCGTAACGGGGCCCGCTGAAGCTTTCTTT. Translating gives CSVTGPAEAFF.